This T cell receptor (beta chain) was sequenced during a study of T cell repertoires in cytomegalovirus infection (dated 2019 in TCRdb). In terms of the full investigation: The HLA type of each donor mattered for the analysis, because public TCR beta signatures pointed to carriage of CMV infection along with the matching HLA type.

Here is what the overall study found, with its caveats: Carriers of CMV infection plus the relevant HLA type were discriminated by the cumulative frequency of public TCR beta family members in the study cohort and in an independent roughly 380-donor cohort. In the ex vivo response, HLA-C-restricted CMV-specific TCR beta clonotypes were dominant, and in two of eight donors the single most frequent clonotype came from this HLA-C-restricted group.

The germline ends are 7 bases apart after V is trimmed by 4 bases and J by 3 bases. CDR1 and CDR2 are read off the germline V gene as MNHEY and SVGEGT. The CDR3 goes from the cysteine to the phenylalanine over 13 residues. Only the CDR3 part of the read is kept: 39 bases, read in frame from the first base. The sequencer listed for this sample is Illumina HiSeq 1500. TCRdb took the public reads, trimmed them with fastp at Q25, ran MiXCR for clone calling and kept in-frame beta chains. Each entry is one CDR3 protein sequence, shown with its most common DNA and genes. The sample table contains 150,000 to 200,000 distinct CDR3 sequences; only one count was recorded for nearly 9.5% of them. Jointly, the top ten make up 4.6% of the sample. In this sample, this clonotype turned up a few times. Its binding antigen is unknown. The input lacks base qualities; no much larger clone sits a single base away.

Sequencing was done on a sample of PBMCs. This clonotype was sampled from a human donor in good health (CMV status not recorded). Some clones in this sample may be carry-over from other donors' samples. The V and J genes are TRBV6-2 or TRBV6-3 and TRBJ2-1; TRBD2 is possibly the D segment (5 matching bases). The CDR3 is CASSSGFYNEQFF. The DNA is TGTGCCAGCAGTTCGGGATTCTACAATGAGCAGTTCTTC.